These T cell receptor beta chains were read from a single sample in a study of human thymus T cells. TCRdb's copy holds only in-frame clones and misses some; the assay was immunoSEQ multiplex PCR. The sample consists of some 130,000 clones, 90% to 95% of them appearing once. Input material: thymus tissue. These receptors came from a boy in the first two years of life with a congenital heart defect but otherwise immunologically healthy. CDR3s include the opening cysteine and the closing phenylalanine or tryptophan.

>TRBV29-1
CSVEEVPDNYNEQFF
>TRBV6-1
CASSEARGLAGGPDYEQYF
>TRBV6-1
CASSDLAGFTDTQYF
>TRBV4-3
CASSQEVEGLTYPIYF
>TRBV9
CASSPDGNTDTQYF
>TRBV19
CASSIVGQGDTQYF
>TRBV20-1
CSARDGEAFF
>TRBV29-1
CSVEGRLGEGAFF
>TRBV5-5
CASKGQGGAETQYF
>TRBV28
CASSFSLSGGSTDTQYF
>TRBV5-1
CASSPGTSGGAYNEQFF
>TRBV4-1
CASSQDRSAQGGGNSPLHF
>TRBV5-1
CASSLGPGTSDTQYF
>TRBV11-3
CASSPAGGGETQYF
>TRBV6-5
CASSFPGTGTTEAFF
>TRBV5-5
CASSLWSTRPYEQYF
>TRBV27
CASSLRVGPLAKNIQYF
>TRBV6-1
CASSDKPPGQGANTEAFF
>TRBV30
CARGTSGGVNEQFF
>TRBV5-6
CASSYSTGNSNQPQHF
>TRBV29-1
CSVCRGEETQYF
>TRBV27
CASRSGGARPYEQYF
>TRBV7-2
CASSLLAGGSSYNEQFF
>TRBV28
CASSLRRDHYEQYF
>TRBV5-1
CASSLGLRGYNSPLHF
>TRBV15
CATSSKEDRGHEKLFF
>TRBV7-2
CASSFLGTSGRSPLHF
>TRBV7-2
CASSSVRVRGALPEQFF
>TRBV28
CASSPPGHQGDEQFF
>TRBV6-5
CASGGTGELFF
>TRBV6-1
CASSDSSNTQYF
>TRBV4-2
CASSPRIGGERTGELFF
>TRBV6-5
CASSLGQGGSGNTIYF
>TRBV27
CASSLSGRYTDTQYF
>TRBV5-5
CASSRWDGLTQYF
>TRBV6-5
CASSPDTPGNTIYF
>TRBV6-5
CASSYRTSGYNEQFF
>TRBV10-1
CASSPTSGGRVGKQYF
>TRBV5-4
CASSLDPWRGWGFNSPLHF
>TRBV7-6
CASSPDTSGGVLF
>TRBV19
CASSGIKLRGMDQPQHF
>TRBV6-1
CASSTSGGPYNEQFF
>TRBV2
CASRPSGGDGDTQYF
>TRBV4-1
CASSQDMSGGFYNEQFF
>TRBV2
CASSVAETDTQYF
>TRBV28
CASTGDGGNTIYF
>TRBV5-6
CASSLADRGRQYF
>TRBV5-6
CASSSLLRRGEAFF
>TRBV20-1
CSDQENEKLFF
>TRBV6-1
CASSGGTDTQYF
>TRBV21-1
CASSKIGTDQETQYF
>TRBV6-1
CGRRGDTDTQYF